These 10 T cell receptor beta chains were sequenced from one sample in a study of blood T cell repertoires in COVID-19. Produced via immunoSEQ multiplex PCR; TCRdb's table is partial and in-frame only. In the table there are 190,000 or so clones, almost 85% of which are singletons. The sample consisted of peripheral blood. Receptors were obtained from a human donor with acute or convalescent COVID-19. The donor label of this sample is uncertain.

The CDR3 bases are TGTGCCTGGAGTGGGCGCAACCGGGACCCGAAGGGGGATGAGCAGTTCTTC. Encoded protein: CAWSGRNRDPKGDEQFF. The chain couples TRBV30 to TRBJ2-1; possibly TRBD1 for D (6 bases). CDR1 GTSNPN and CDR2 SVGIG come from the germline V gene (reference sequence). Trimming took 1 base from V and 8 from J, leaving 24 bases between them. The CDR3 totals 17 residues.

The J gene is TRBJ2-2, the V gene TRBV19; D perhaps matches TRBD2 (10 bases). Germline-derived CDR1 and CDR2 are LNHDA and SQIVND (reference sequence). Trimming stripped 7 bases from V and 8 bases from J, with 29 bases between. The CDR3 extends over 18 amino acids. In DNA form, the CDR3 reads TGTGCCAGTAAGCCAGGACAGGGGACTAGCGCTTTTTTAGGGGAGCTGTTTTTT. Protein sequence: CASKPGQGTSAFLGELFF.

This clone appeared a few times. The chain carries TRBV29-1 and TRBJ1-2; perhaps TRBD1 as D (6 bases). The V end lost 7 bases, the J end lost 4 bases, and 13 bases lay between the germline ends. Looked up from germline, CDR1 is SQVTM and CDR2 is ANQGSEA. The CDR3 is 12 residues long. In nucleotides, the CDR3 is TGCAGCGCCCCTGGGGGCGCCTATGGCTACACCTTC. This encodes CSAPGGAYGYTF.

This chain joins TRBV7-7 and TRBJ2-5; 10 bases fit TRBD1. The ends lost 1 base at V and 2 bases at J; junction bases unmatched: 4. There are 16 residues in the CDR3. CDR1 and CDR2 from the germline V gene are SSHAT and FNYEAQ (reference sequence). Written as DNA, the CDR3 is TGTGCCAGCAGCTTAGGCCCGGGACAGGGGCAAGAGACCCAGTACTTC. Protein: CASSLGPGQGQETQYF.

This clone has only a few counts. The CDR3 DNA is TGTGCCAGCAGCCTGACAGGGGCCTCATTCTATGGCTACACCTTC. This sequence encodes CASSLTGASFYGYTF. This chain links TRBV11-2 with TRBJ1-2; 8 bases map to TRBD1. Trimming at V came to 5 bases and at J to 4 bases, leaving 9 bases not matched to a gene. This CDR3 contains 15 residues. CDR1 and CDR2 from the germline V gene are SGHAT and FQNNGV.

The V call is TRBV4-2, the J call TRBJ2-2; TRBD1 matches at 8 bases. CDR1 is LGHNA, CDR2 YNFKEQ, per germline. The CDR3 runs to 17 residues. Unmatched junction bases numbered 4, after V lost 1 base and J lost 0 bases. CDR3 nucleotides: TGTGCCAGCAGCCAAGTCCAACAGGGGGCGAACACCGGGGAGCTGTTTTTT. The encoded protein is CASSQVQQGANTGELFF.

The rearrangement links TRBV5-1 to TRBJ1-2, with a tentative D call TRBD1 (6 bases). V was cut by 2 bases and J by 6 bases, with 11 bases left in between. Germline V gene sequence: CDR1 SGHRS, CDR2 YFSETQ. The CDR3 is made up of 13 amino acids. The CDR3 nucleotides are TGCGCCAGCAGCTTCGGGGGGGCCGATGGCTACACCTTC. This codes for CASSFGGADGYTF.

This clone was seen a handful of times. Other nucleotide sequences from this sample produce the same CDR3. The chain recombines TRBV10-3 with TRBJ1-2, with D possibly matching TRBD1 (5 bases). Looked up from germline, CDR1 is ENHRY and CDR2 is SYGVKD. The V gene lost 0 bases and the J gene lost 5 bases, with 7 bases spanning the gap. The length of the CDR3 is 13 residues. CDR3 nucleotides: TGTGCCATCAGTGAGTCGGCAGGGTATGGCTACACCTTC. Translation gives CAISESAGYGYTF.

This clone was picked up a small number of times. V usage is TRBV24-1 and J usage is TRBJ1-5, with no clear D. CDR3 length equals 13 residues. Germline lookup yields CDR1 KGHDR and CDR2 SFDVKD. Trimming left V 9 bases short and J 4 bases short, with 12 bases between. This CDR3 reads CATASNLNQPQHF. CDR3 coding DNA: TGTGCCACCGCCTCCAACCTAAATCAGCCCCAGCATTTT.

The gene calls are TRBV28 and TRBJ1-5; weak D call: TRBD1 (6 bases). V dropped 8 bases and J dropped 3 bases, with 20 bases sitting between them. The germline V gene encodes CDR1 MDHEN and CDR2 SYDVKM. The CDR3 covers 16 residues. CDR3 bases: TGTGCCAGCCTTAACCAAGGGGGGGCTTTCAATCAGCCCCAGCATTTT. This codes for CASLNQGGAFNQPQHF. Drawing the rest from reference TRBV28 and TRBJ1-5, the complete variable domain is DVKVTQSSRYLVKRTGEKVFLECVQDMDHENMFWYRQDPGLGLRLIYFSYDVKMKEKGDIPEGYSVSREKKERFSLILESASTNQTSMYLCASLNQGGAFNQPQHFGDGTRLSIL.